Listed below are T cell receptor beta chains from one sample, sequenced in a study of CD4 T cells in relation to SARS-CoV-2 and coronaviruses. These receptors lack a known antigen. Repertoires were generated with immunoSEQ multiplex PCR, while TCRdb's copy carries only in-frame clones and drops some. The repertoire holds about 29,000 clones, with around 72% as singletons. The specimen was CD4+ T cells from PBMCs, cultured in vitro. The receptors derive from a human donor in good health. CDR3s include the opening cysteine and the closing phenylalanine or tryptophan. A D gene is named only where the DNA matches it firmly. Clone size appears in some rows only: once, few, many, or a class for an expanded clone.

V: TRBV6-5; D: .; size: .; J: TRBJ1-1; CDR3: CASSYRTDRGAEAFF; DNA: TGTGCCAGCAGTTATAGGACAGACAGAGGCGCTGAAGCTTTCTTT
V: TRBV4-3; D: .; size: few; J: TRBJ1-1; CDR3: CASSQAGAETEAFF; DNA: TGCGCCAGCAGCCAAGCCGGGGCGGAGACTGAAGCTTTCTTT
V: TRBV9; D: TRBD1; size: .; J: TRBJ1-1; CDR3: CASSAGTVNTEAFF; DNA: TGTGCCAGCAGCGCCGGGACAGTGAACACTGAAGCTTTCTTT
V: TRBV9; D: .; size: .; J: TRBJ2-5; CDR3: CASSESGRQYQETQYF; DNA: TGTGCCAGCAGCGAATCAGGGAGACAGTACCAAGAGACCCAGTACTTC
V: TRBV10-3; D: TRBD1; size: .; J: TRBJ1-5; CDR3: CAISPGTGGPSSNQPQHF; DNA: TGTGCCATCAGCCCCGGGACAGGGGGCCCTAGTAGCAATCAGCCCCAGCATTTT
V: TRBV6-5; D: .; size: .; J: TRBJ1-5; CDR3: CASSRGGGVGQPQHF; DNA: TGTGCCAGCAGCCGTGGCGGGGGGGTCGGGCAGCCCCAGCATTTT
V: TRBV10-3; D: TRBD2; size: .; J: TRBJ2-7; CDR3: CAISEGTSGGYEQYF; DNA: TGTGCCATCAGTGAGGGGACTAGCGGGGGGTACGAGCAGTACTTC
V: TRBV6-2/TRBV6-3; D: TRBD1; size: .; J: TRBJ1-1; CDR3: CASSYGTGSDTEAFF; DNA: TGTGCCAGCAGTTACGGGACAGGGAGCGACACTGAAGCTTTCTTT
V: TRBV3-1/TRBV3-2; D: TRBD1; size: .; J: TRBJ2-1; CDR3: CASSQNFRQGGNEQFF; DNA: TGTGCCAGCAGCCAGAACTTTCGACAGGGCGGCAATGAGCAGTTCTTC
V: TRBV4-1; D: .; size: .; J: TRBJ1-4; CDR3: CASSPTGGTTNEKLFF; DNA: TGCGCCAGCAGCCCTACGGGGGGGACAACTAATGAAAAACTGTTTTTT
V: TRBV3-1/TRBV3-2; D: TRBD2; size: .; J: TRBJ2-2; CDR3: CASSQDPAGGGGELFF; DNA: TGTGCCAGCAGCCAAGATCCAGCGGGAGGGGGCGGGGAGCTGTTTTTT
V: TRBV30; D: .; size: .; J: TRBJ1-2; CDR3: CAWTPQGFYGYTF; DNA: TGTGCCTGGACCCCACAGGGCTTCTATGGCTACACCTTC
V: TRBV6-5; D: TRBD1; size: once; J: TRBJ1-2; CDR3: CASRWQGGNYGYTF; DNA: TGTGCCAGTCGTTGGCAGGGGGGAAACTATGGCTACACCTTC
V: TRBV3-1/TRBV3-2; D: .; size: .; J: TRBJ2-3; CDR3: CASSQALRGADTQYF; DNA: TGTGCCAGCAGCCAAGCCCTTAGGGGTGCAGATACGCAGTATTTT
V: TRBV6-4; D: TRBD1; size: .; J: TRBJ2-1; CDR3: CASSDSTGGSYNEQFF; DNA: TGTGCCAGCAGTGACTCCACAGGGGGCTCCTACAATGAGCAGTTCTTC
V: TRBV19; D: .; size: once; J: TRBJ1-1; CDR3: CASSIGGRGTEAFF; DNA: TGTGCCAGTAGTATAGGGGGACGTGGCACTGAAGCTTTCTTT
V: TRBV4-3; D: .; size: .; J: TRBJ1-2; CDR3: CASSHLTGTNYGYTF; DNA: TGCGCCAGCAGCCACTTGACAGGAACCAACTATGGCTACACCTTC
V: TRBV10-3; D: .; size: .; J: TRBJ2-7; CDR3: CAIRGAGPSSYEQYF; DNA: TGTGCCATCAGGGGGGCAGGGCCCAGCTCCTACGAGCAGTACTTC
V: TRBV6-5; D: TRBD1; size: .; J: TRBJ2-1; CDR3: CASRHRGPYNEQFF; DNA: TGTGCCAGCAGACACAGGGGCCCCTACAATGAGCAGTTCTTC
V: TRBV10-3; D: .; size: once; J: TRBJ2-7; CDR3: CAISEGELSEQYF; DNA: TGTGCCATCAGTGAAGGGGAGTTAAGCGAGCAGTACTTC
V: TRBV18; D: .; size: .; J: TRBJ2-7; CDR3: CASSPRGSSYEQYF; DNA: TGTGCCAGCTCACCACGGGGCAGCTCCTACGAGCAGTACTTC
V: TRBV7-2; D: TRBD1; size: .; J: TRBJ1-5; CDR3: CASSLAPRDRGQPQHF; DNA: TGTGCCAGCAGCTTAGCCCCCCGGGACAGGGGACAGCCCCAGCATTTT
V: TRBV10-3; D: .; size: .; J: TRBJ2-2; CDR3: CAIERAGTGELFF; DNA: TGTGCCATCGAGAGGGCGGGGACCGGGGAGCTGTTTTTT
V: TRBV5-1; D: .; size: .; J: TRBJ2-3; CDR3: CASRPQVSTDTQYF; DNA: TGCGCCAGCAGACCTCAGGTTAGCACAGATACGCAGTATTTT
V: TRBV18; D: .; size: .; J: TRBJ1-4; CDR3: CASSPRSGVNEKLFF; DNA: TGTGCCAGCTCACCCCGCAGCGGGGTTAATGAAAAACTGTTTTTT
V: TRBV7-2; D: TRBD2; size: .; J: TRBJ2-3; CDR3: CASSSRLAGTDTQYF; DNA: TGTGCCAGCAGTTCCAGACTAGCGGGCACAGATACGCAGTATTTT
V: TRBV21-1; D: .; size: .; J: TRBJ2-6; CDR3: CASSKTGFSGANVLTF; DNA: TGTGCCAGCAGCAAGACAGGGTTTTCTGGGGCCAACGTCCTGACTTTC
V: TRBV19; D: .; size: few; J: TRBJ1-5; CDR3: CASSIGPHQPQHF; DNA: TGTGCCAGTAGTATTGGCCCGCATCAGCCCCAGCATTTT